What follows describes a single TCR beta chain. What it binds is unknown. This specimen belongs to a study of OX40 agonist ivuxolimab in advanced cancers. Overall study context: Ivuxolimab doses were 0.01, 0.1, 0.3, 1.5, 3 or 10 mg/kg every 2 weeks. The dose-escalation group included hepatocellular carcinoma, melanoma, renal cell carcinoma and head and neck cancer.

Produced via immunoSEQ multiplex PCR; TCRdb's table is partial and in-frame only. Of tens of thousands of clones listed, 87% are singletons. Findings of the study overall: Some patients who did not respond also had low normalized T-cell clonal expansion. Circulating CD4+ and CD8+ T cells showed clonal expansion by week 6 at 0.1 to 3.0 mg/kg.

This material consisted of CD4+ or CD8+ T cells sorted from blood, taken in a trial of the OX40 agonist ivuxolimab. This receptor was taken from an adult with an advanced solid tumor such as melanoma, head and neck, liver or kidney cancer.

CDR3 loop: CASSLVSGSYNEQFF. The CDR3 DNA follows: TGTGCCAGCAGCTTAGTTAGCGGGTCCTACAATGAGCAGTTCTTC. The V call is TRBV7-9, the J call TRBJ2-1; TRBD2 aligns across 7 bases. CDR1 is SEHNR, CDR2 FQNEAQ, per germline (reference sequence). V trimming: 1 base; J trimming: 1 base; junction bases outside the gene matches: 1. The CDR3 runs 15 residues.